These 20 T cell receptor beta chains came from one sample sequenced in a study of cytomegalovirus exposure and HLA in healthy donors. PCR amplification relied on 60 Vbeta primers (plus 13 Jbeta primers). Libraries were prepared by immunoSEQ multiplex PCR; TCRdb keeps only in-frame clonotypes and omits some of them. Of approximately 160,000 clones in the sample, roughly 85% were seen once. The sequenced sample consisted of PBMCs. Receptors originate from a male donor in good health and CMV-seronegative.

In the case of this clone: A junction boundary mismatches the germline segment, possibly from a read error. The rearrangement uses TRBV7-9 and TRBJ2-1; 9 nucleotides align to TRBD2. From germline, CDR1 is SEHNR and CDR2 FQNEAQ (reference sequence). This CDR3 is 15 amino acids long. The CDR3 region is CSSSLVLAGTMEQFF. CDR3 nucleotides: TGTTCCAGCAGCTTAGTACTAGCGGGTACAATGGAGCAGTTCTTC.

In DNA, the CDR3 is TGTGCCAGCAGCGCAACAGGGGGTGCATGGGAAAAACTGTTTTTT. As protein: CASSATGGAWEKLFF. The gene calls are TRBV9 and TRBJ1-4; TRBD1 matches 8 bases. CDR1 and CDR2 from the germline V gene are SGDLS and YYNGEE. V lost 3 bases and J lost 8; bases outside the gene matches: 9. This CDR3 spans 15 amino acids.

J is TRBJ2-7 and V is TRBV7-2; 11 bases are shared with TRBD2. The CDR3 is made up of 17 amino acids. V was clipped by 3 bases and J by 1 base; unmatched bases: 8. The V gene's germline CDR1 is SGHTA and CDR2 FQGNSA. Here the CDR3 DNA reads TGTGCCAGCAGCTTTAGTCGGCTAGCGGGAGGATCCTACGAGCAGTACTTC. Encoded protein: CASSFSRLAGGSYEQYF.

The V call is TRBV7-2, the J call TRBJ1-4; D gene uncertain. V lost 4 bases and J 7 bases, leaving 10 bases between the germline ends. From germline, CDR1 is SGHTA and CDR2 FQGNSA. The CDR3 runs to 13 residues. The CDR3 nucleotides read TGTGCCAGCAGCTCTAGTTTTAGTGAAAAACTGTTTTTT. Translation: CASSSSFSEKLFF.

A note on this clone: At one end the junction does not follow the germline gene, possibly because of a read error. CDR3: CVEWSRVGAF. Written as DNA, the CDR3 is TGTGTCGAGTGGTCAAGGGTGGGAGCCTTC. The V call is TRBV27, the J call TRBJ1-2; D gene ambiguous. In germline, CDR1 is MNHEY, CDR2 SMNVEV (reference sequence). The CDR3 sequence is 10 residues long.

This chain connects TRBV19 to TRBJ2-7; 8 bases agree with TRBD2. The V segment lost 1 base and the J segment 0 bases; nucleotides outside the gene matches: 2. Germline values: CDR1 LNHDA, CDR2 SQIVND (reference sequence). The CDR3 length is 15 residues. CDR3 amino acids: CASSIAGTSSYEQYF. In DNA form, the CDR3 reads TGTGCCAGTAGTATAGCCGGGACTAGCTCCTACGAGCAGTACTTC.

There are a few counts of this clone. The chain links TRBV19 to TRBJ1-1; 7 bases line up with TRBD1. Germline V gives CDR1 LNHDA, CDR2 SQIVND (reference sequence). The CDR3 runs 14 residues. After removal of 7 bases from V and 2 bases from J, the junction contained 7 bases not matched to a gene. The CDR3 reads CASTHRGYNTEAFF. For the CDR3, the DNA is TGTGCCAGTACCCACAGGGGATACAACACTGAAGCTTTCTTT. Full variable domain (missing parts from reference TRBV19 and TRBJ1-1): DGGITQSPKYLFRKEGQNVTLSCEQNLNHDAMYWYRQDPGQGLRLIYYSQIVNDFQKGDIAEGYSVSREKKESFPLTVTSAQKNPTAFYLCASTHRGYNTEAFFGQGTRLTVV.

The rearrangement uses TRBV6-4 and TRBJ1-4, with 11 bases identical to TRBD1. Germline loops: CDR1 MRHNA, CDR2 SNTAGT. There are 15 residues in the CDR3. V trimming: 6 bases; J trimming: 7 bases; junction bases outside the gene matches: 7. CDR3 bases: TGTGCCAGCAGACCGGGACAGGGGGAAGCTGAAAAACTGTTTTTT. Its translation: CASRPGQGEAEKLFF.

The V call is TRBV18, the J call TRBJ2-2; TRBD1 matches 8 bases. Germline V gene sequence: CDR1 KGHSH, CDR2 LQKENI. This CDR3 has 15 residues. V trimming: 3 bases; J trimming: 3 bases; junction bases outside the gene matches: 3. CDR3 loop: CASSPQTGDTGELFF. DNA for the CDR3: TGTGCCAGCTCACCCCAGACAGGGGACACCGGGGAGCTGTTTTTT.

The genes are TRBV2 and TRBJ2-2; possible D gene TRBD1, 6 bases. CDR1 SNHLY and CDR2 FYNNEI come from the germline V gene. The CDR3 has 16 amino acids. The germline V and J ends were trimmed by 2 bases and 0 bases, with 10 bases remaining between them. The CDR3 sequence is CASSELGGANTGELFF. CDR3 nucleotide sequence: TGTGCCAGCAGTGAACTTGGGGGCGCGAACACCGGGGAGCTGTTTTTT.

The chain uses TRBV2 and TRBJ1-1, with D perhaps TRBD1 (6 bases). Germline CDR1 is SNHLY and CDR2 is FYNNEI. Trimming removed 7 bases at V and 4 bases at J, with 13 bases between. CDR3 length: 13 residues. CDR3 sequence reads: CASNGEGVTEAFF. The CDR3 DNA reads as TGTGCCAGCAACGGGGAGGGGGTCACTGAAGCTTTCTTT. Full variable domain (missing parts from reference TRBV2 and TRBJ1-1): EPEVTQTPSHQVTQMGQEVILRCVPISNHLYFYWYRQILGQKVEFLVSFYNNEISEKSEIFDDQFSVERPDGSNFTLKIRSTKLEDSAMYFCASNGEGVTEAFFGQGTRLTVV.

The genes are TRBV11-3 and TRBJ2-2, with D perhaps TRBD2 (5 bases). The CDR3 loop spans 15 amino acids. Germline assignment: CDR1 SGHNT and CDR2 YENEEA. Trimming stripped 0 bases from V and 2 bases from J, with 7 bases between. CDR3 coding DNA: TGTGCCAGCAGCTTAGACGGGGTTAACACCGGGGAGCTGTTTTTT. As protein: CASSLDGVNTGELFF.

The chain uses TRBV7-2 and TRBJ2-1, with 8 bases aligning to TRBD2. Germline assignment: CDR1 SGHTA and CDR2 FQGNSA. The CDR3 is 15 residues long. J gave up 8 bases and V 1 base, and 7 bases lay outside the gene matches. The CDR3 DNA is TGTGCCAGCAGCTTAGTCGAGCGGGGGTACCATGAGCAGTTCTTC. Translation: CASSLVERGYHEQFF.

V gene TRBV11-2 combines with J gene TRBJ2-6, with D unresolved. The germline V gene has CDR1 SGHAT and CDR2 FQNNGV. The CDR3 is made up of 13 amino acids. V lost 2 bases and J 4 bases, leaving 3 bases between the germline ends. In DNA form, the CDR3 reads TGTGCCAGCAGCTTATCGGGGGCCAACGTCCTGACTTTC. Translation: CASSLSGANVLTF. The variable domain in full, with the rest retrieved from reference TRBV11-2 and TRBJ2-6, is EAGVAQSPRYKIIEKRQSVAFWCNPISGHATLYWYQQILGQGPKLLIQFQNNGVVDDSQLPKDRFSAERLKGVDSTLKIQPAKLEDSAVYLCASSLSGANVLTFGAGSRLTVL.

The gene calls are TRBV27 and TRBJ2-4; D ambiguous. The CDR3 consists of 14 residues. V was shortened by 2 bases and J by 4 bases, with 9 bases between the two germline ends. Germline lookup yields CDR1 MNHEY and CDR2 SMNVEV (reference sequence). The CDR3 is CASSLLSRKNIQYF. CDR3 bases: TGTGCCAGCAGTTTACTCTCCAGAAAAAACATTCAGTACTTC.

In DNA, the CDR3 is TGTGCCATCACCGAGTCCGGACTCCGGGACACTGAAGCTTTCTTT. This codes for CAITESGLRDTEAFF. J is TRBJ1-1 and V is TRBV10-3; D is unclear. The length of the CDR3 is 15 residues. Germline-derived CDR1 and CDR2 are ENHRY and SYGVKD. The V end lost 7 bases, the J end lost 3 bases, and 18 bases lay between the germline ends.

The chain is built from TRBV11-3 and TRBJ2-1; weak D call: TRBD2 (5 bases). The CDR3 is 16 residues long. Trimming left V 1 base short and J 0 bases short, with 10 bases between. Germline V CDR1 and CDR2: SGHNT, YENEEA. CDR3 amino acids: CASSLGAGSSYNEQFF. Here the CDR3 DNA reads TGTGCCAGCAGCTTAGGGGCGGGTAGCTCCTACAATGAGCAGTTCTTC.

This sequence joins TRBV29-1 and TRBJ2-5; 7 bases map to TRBD2. The ends lost 3 bases at V and 11 bases at J; junction bases unmatched: 12. The CDR3 contains 13 residues. Germline-derived CDR1 and CDR2 are SQVTM and ANQGSEA. The CDR3 DNA reads TGCAGCGTTGATAGCGGGTCATCTCAGGAGCAGTACTTC. This sequence encodes CSVDSGSSQEQYF. The full variable domain, its missing parts supplied by reference TRBV29-1 and TRBJ2-5, is SAVISQKPSRDICQRGTSLTIQCQVDSQVTMMFWYRQQPGQSLTLIATANQGSEATYESGFVIDKFPISRPNLTFSTLTVSNMSPEDSSIYLCSVDSGSSQEQYFGPGTRLLVL.

J is TRBJ2-5 and V is TRBV6-6; 15 bases match TRBD2. V was pared by 8 bases and J by 2 bases, with 6 bases of the junction left unmatched. The CDR3 length is 16 residues. Germline CDR1 reads MNHNY; CDR2 reads SVGAGI (reference sequence). The DNA of the CDR3 is TGTGCCAGCCGCTTAGGACTAGCGGGGGGGCAAGAGACCCAGTACTTC. As protein: CASRLGLAGGQETQYF.

This chain links TRBV5-1 with TRBJ1-4; D not certain. CDR1 and CDR2 from the germline V gene are SGHRS and YFSETQ. The CDR3 consists of 14 residues. V was cut by 4 bases and J by 8 bases, with 15 bases left in between. Here the CDR3 DNA reads TGCGCCAGCAGCCTACGGACTGTGGAAGAAAAACTGTTTTTT. Its translation is CASSLRTVEEKLFF.